This paragraph reports one T cell receptor beta chain. What it recognizes is unknown. Only in-frame clones appear in the TCRdb table, and some are missing; sequencing was by immunoSEQ multiplex PCR. The table has around 30,000 clones, about two thirds seen once; the top ten hold around 15%. These data come from a study of PD-1 blockade in classical Hodgkin lymphoma. Study results and caveats: Newly diagnosed patients were reported to exhibit reduced baseline TCR diversity relative to healthy donors. The origin of the repertoire differences remains undefined, with disease activity or prior therapy as possible causes. Exclusion was the outcome for patients who began nivolumab under 1 year after ASCT.

All patients experienced relapse after autologous stem cell transplantation, and brentuximab vedotin exposure was variable. V gave up 0 bases and J gave up 0 bases, with 4 bases separating them. There are 14 residues in the CDR3. Per the germline V gene, CDR1 is SNHLY and CDR2 is FYNNEI. The TCR sequence derives from a human donor with classical Hodgkin lymphoma. The genes are TRBV2 and TRBJ2-3; no clear D gene. This specimen consisted of peripheral blood mononuclear cells (PBMCs), obtained before the second cycle of nivolumab. CDR3 bases: TGTGCCAGCAGTGAAGCGCTCAGCACAGATACGCAGTATTTT. Protein sequence: CASSEALSTDTQYF. The whole variable domain, filled in from reference TRBV2 and TRBJ2-3, reads EPEVTQTPSHQVTQMGQEVILRCVPISNHLYFYWYRQILGQKVEFLVSFYNNEISEKSEIFDDQFSVERPDGSNFTLKIRSTKLEDSAMYFCASSEALSTDTQYFGPGTRLTVL.